The present TCR beta chain was sequenced within a study of human T cells and chemical hapten exposure. The time point was: patch test 3, about 24 weeks after DPC sensitization. Described treatment: therapeutic diphenylcyclopropenone sensitization with weekly scalp DPC. Individual cDNA molecules had unique molecular identifiers attached to them by the library. TCRdb re-called the RACE reads through MiXCR, storing one row per CDR3 protein. The repertoire includes more than 80,000 distinct CDR3 sequences, approximately 10% of them detected once, and over 3.5% sits in the top ten. In this sample, this clonotype turned up a few times. This clonotype was obtained from a woman aged 45-65 years with alopecia areata. Some clones in this sample may be carry-over from other donors' samples. This specimen consisted of whole blood, obtained in connection with sensitization to the hapten diphenylcyclopropenone (DPC).

The CDR3, as DNA: TGCAGTGCTAGAGATAGGTGGTCTAACTATGGCTACACCTTC. Translation gives CSARDRWSNYGYTF. The chain uses TRBV20-1 and TRBJ1-2; no firm D call. V gave up 0 bases and J gave up 0 bases, with 8 bases separating them. Looked up from germline, CDR1 is DFQATT and CDR2 is SNEGSKA (reference sequence). The CDR3 is made up of 14 amino acids.